A selection of T cell receptor beta chains follows, all from one sample in a study of T cell repertoires in cytomegalovirus infection. TCRdb used MiXCR to reprocess the reads, holding one entry per CDR3 protein. The sample has about 68,000 distinct CDR3 sequences; roughly 20% are singletons. No cognate antigen is known for these TCRs. The sequenced sample consisted of PBMCs, sequenced either directly or after in vitro stimulation (not recorded which). Receptor source: a human donor in good health (CMV status not recorded). Some clones in this sample may be carry-over from other donors' samples. The CDR3 runs from the conserved cysteine through the conserved F or W. A D gene is named only where the DNA matches it firmly. Where a row states a size, it is once, few, many or the class of an expanded clone; other rows omit it.

D gene | J gene | clone size | V gene | CDR3 DNA | CDR3 protein
NA | TRBJ2-2 | many | TRBV12-3/TRBV12-4 | TGTGCCAGCAGTCCGCCCGGGGAGCTGTTTTTT | CASSPPGELFF
NA | TRBJ2-3 | many | TRBV7-2 | TGTGCCAGCAGCTTAGGACTTGGACGTAGCACAGATACGCAGTATTTT | CASSLGLGRSTDTQYF
NA | TRBJ2-1 | NA | TRBV11-2 | TGTGCCAGCAGCCGAAACGCAGGGAACAATGAGCAGTTCTTC | CASSRNAGNNEQFF
TRBD2 | TRBJ2-2 | NA | TRBV4-3 | TGCGCCAGCAGCCAGTATAGCGGGAGGCTCACCGGGGAGCTGTTTTTT | CASSQYSGRLTGELFF
NA | TRBJ1-1 | many | TRBV7-2 | TGTGCCAGCAGCTTAGCCGGGACTCAGAACACTGAAGCTTTCTTT | CASSLAGTQNTEAFF
NA | TRBJ2-7 | few | TRBV5-6 | TGTGCCAGCAGCGACAGAGCCTACGAGCAGTACTTC | CASSDRAYEQYF
TRBD1 | TRBJ2-1 | few | TRBV18 | TGTGCCAGCACCACAGTACCGGGACAGGCCCACAATGAGCAGTTCTTC | CASTTVPGQAHNEQFF
TRBD1 | TRBJ1-1 | NA | TRBV7-2 | TGTGCCAGCAGCTTATGGGTCAGGGGGGGGACTGAAGCTTTCTTT | CASSLWVRGGTEAFF
NA | TRBJ2-1 | NA | TRBV10-3 | TGTGCCACCCAAGGGACTGGCTCCTACAATGAGCAGTTCTTC | CATQGTGSYNEQFF
TRBD2 | TRBJ2-1 | NA | TRBV5-1 | TGCGCCAGCAGCTATGTTCGGGTAGCGGGAGCGAGTGAGCAGTTCTTC | CASSYVRVAGASEQFF